One sample yielded the 8 T cell receptor beta chains listed below, sequenced in a study of cytotoxic CD8 clonotypes in ibrutinib-treated CLL. Clones were read by immunoSEQ multiplex PCR, and TCRdb kept only the in-frame ones, dropping some. The sample consists of 200,000 or so clones, 60% to 80% of them appearing once. The source material was PBMCs, sampled after 12 months of ibrutinib treatment. The receptors here all came from a human donor with chronic lymphocytic leukemia.

This clone has a single count. The chain uses TRBV4-3 and TRBJ1-4; maybe TRBD1 (6 bases). This CDR3 is 11 amino acids long. CDR1 LGHNA and CDR2 YSLEER come from the germline V gene. Between the trimmed V and J ends, which lost 5 bases and 14 bases, there was a span of 12 bases. For the CDR3, the DNA is TGCGCCAGCAGCTCCTGGGGGGCCCTGTTTTTT. Encoded protein: CASSSWGALFF.

This clone was observed once. V gene TRBV11-3 combines with J gene TRBJ1-3, with unresolved D. CDR1 SGHNT and CDR2 YENEEA come from the germline V gene. Trimming took 4 bases from V and 0 from J, leaving 10 bases between them. The CDR3 consists of 15 residues. The CDR3 DNA sequence: TGTGCCAGCAGCTCCGGAGCAGGCTCTGGAAACACCATATATTTT. This codes for CASSSGAGSGNTIYF.

This clone was seen once. The genes are TRBV4-1 and TRBJ2-4; 8 positions match TRBD1. The CDR3 is made up of 16 amino acids. Trimming cost V 3 bases and J 0 bases; bases outside gene matches: 4. Germline V gene lookup returns CDR1 MGHRA and CDR2 YSYEKL. The chain's CDR3 is CASSHLTGVAKNIQYF. The DNA for the CDR3 is TGCGCCAGCAGCCATTTGACAGGGGTAGCCAAAAACATTCAGTACTTC.

Note on this clone: One end of the junction fails to match germline, which may point to a read error. The J gene is TRBJ2-1, the V gene TRBV7-7, with 11 bases lining up with TRBD2. The germline V gene has CDR1 SSHAT and CDR2 FNYEAQ (reference sequence). This CDR3 comprises 15 residues. CDR3 DNA: TGTGCTAGCAGCCCGGGACTAGCGGAGTACAATGAGCAGTTCTTC. Translating gives CASSPGLAEYNEQFF.

The chain employs TRBV6-1 and TRBJ2-7; D is perhaps TRBD1 (5 bases). The V and J ends lost 6 bases and 6 bases respectively, with 15 bases between them. Germline CDR1 MNHNS, CDR2 SASEGT. The CDR3 consists of 13 residues. Here the CDR3 DNA reads TGTGCCAGCAGCCAATCGACAGTTCTCGAGCAGTACTTC. It encodes CASSQSTVLEQYF.

V is TRBV5-4 and J is TRBJ2-7; possibly TRBD1 for D (5 bases). Trimming shortened V by 0 bases and J by 7 bases, and 14 bases separated the two germline ends. The CDR3 is 14 amino acids. Per the germline V gene, CDR1 is SGHNT and CDR2 is YYREEE (reference sequence). CDR3 protein: CASSLGDRGGEQYF. The CDR3 DNA follows: TGTGCCAGCAGCTTGGGAGATAGGGGCGGAGAGCAGTACTTC.

This sequence joins TRBV5-5 and TRBJ1-1; D is perhaps TRBD1 (5 bases). The V end was cut by 4 bases, the J end by 1 base, with 8 bases between. The CDR3 spans 13 residues. Germline values: CDR1 SGHKS, CDR2 YYEKEE (reference sequence). CDR3 in DNA: TGTGCCAGCAGCCCGAGGGGGAACACTGAAGCTTTCTTT. This encodes CASSPRGNTEAFF.

This chain connects TRBV7-8 to TRBJ2-1; weak D call: TRBD2 (9 bases). The germline CDR1 and CDR2 sequences are SGHVS and FQNEAQ. The CDR3 runs to 19 residues. Trimming removed 1 base at V and 7 bases at J, with 26 bases between. CDR3 loop: CASSLGTGRFRAGGNEQFF. CDR3 in DNA: TGTGCCAGCAGCTTAGGGACAGGGAGGTTCCGGGCGGGGGGGAATGAGCAGTTCTTC.